This T cell receptor beta chain appears in the sequencing data of a study of post-analysis software for immune sequencing data. Study-wide results and caveats: Among 5 or 6 TRBV segments more frequent in patients than controls were TRBV5-6, TRBV5-1 and TRBV20-1. Diversity measured as normalized Chao1 was significantly lower in multiple sclerosis patients than in controls.

Of note for this clonotype: Its antigen is as yet unknown.

Unique molecular identifiers featured in each of the TCR beta cDNA libraries. TCRdb re-analysed the PCR reads in MiXCR, keeping a single row per CDR3 protein. The sample contains 750,000 to 950,000 distinct CDR3 sequences, about 43% of which appear only once. The V segment lost 4 bases and the J segment 4 bases; nucleotides outside the gene matches: 7. The CDR3 has 15 residues. CDR1 is SGHTA, CDR2 FQGTGA, per germline. The sequence came from a girl aged 5-17 years with multiple sclerosis. Sequencing was performed on blood. The chain uses TRBV7-3 and TRBJ2-3; TRBD2 matches at 8 bases. The CDR3 nucleotides are TGTGCCAGCAGCTCAGGGACTAGTTTTGCAGATACGCAGTATTTT. Translating it yields CASSSGTSFADTQYF.